This T cell receptor beta chain was identified in a study of blood T cell repertoires in COVID-19. Study context: Acute and convalescent COVID-19 samples came from the United States, Italy and Spain. The cDNA or gDNA used as material had been derived from T cells, B-cell-depleted T cells, or PBMCs.

V lost 2 bases, J lost 9 bases, and 7 bases stayed unmatched. CDR1 is SNHLY and CDR2 is FYNNEI in the germline V gene. The CDR3 loop spans 15 amino acids. This clone was found many times. In the original processing: Reference gene primer amplification in the assay estimated nucleated cell counts. Sequenced by immunoSEQ multiplex PCR; TCRdb stores in-frame clones only, minus some. That table is the source of V, J and clone size, and D and trimming were worked out from the DNA. This table has a few hundred thousand clones, around 82% appearing once. The receptor's source is a woman aged 18-30 years with acute or convalescent COVID-19. The sample taken for sequencing was peripheral blood. V gene TRBV2 combines with J gene TRBJ2-1; the match to TRBD2 covers 10 bases. CDR3 bases: TGTGCCAGCAGTGAACTAGCGGGAGTTGACGGTGAGCAGTTCTTC. Translation: CASSELAGVDGEQFF. The complete variable domain, with remaining parts taken from reference TRBV2 and TRBJ2-1, reads EPEVTQTPSHQVTQMGQEVILRCVPISNHLYFYWYRQILGQKVEFLVSFYNNEISEKSEIFDDQFSVERPDGSNFTLKIRSTKLEDSAMYFCASSELAGVDGEQFFGPGTRLTVL.